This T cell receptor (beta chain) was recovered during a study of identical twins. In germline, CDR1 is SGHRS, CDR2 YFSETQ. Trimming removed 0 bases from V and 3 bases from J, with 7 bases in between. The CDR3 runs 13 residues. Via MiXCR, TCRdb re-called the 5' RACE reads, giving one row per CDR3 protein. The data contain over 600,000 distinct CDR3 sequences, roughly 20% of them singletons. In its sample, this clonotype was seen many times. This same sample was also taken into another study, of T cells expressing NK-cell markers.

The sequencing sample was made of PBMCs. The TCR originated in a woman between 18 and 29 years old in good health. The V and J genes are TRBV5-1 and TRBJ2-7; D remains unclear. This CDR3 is CASSLEANYEQYF. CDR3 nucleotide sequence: TGCGCCAGCAGCTTGGAGGCTAACTACGAGCAGTACTTC. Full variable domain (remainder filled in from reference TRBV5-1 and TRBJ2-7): KAGVTQTPRYLIKTRGQQVTLSCSPISGHRSVSWYQQTPGQGLQFLFEYFSETQRNKGNFPGRFSGRQFSNSRSEMNVSTLELGDSALYLCASSLEANYEQYFGPGTRLTVT.